This T cell receptor (beta chain) was identified in a study of breast tumors, draining lymph nodes, adjacent tissues. Germline lookup yields CDR1 SQVTM and CDR2 ANQGSEA. Losses at the gene ends were 1 base for V and 1 base for J; bases not matched to a gene: 11. The CDR3 extends over 18 amino acids. In this sample, this clonotype turned up many times. Samples came from axillary lymph nodes draining the breast cancer. TCRdb fed the multiplex PCR reads into MiXCR, producing one record per CDR3 protein. The sample contains about 150,000 distinct CDR3 sequences, about 22% of which appear only once. The genes are TRBV29-1 and TRBJ2-3, with 10 bases fitting TRBD2. Sequenced sample: axillary lymph node tissue. This clonotype was sampled from a female donor with breast cancer. Some clones in this sample may be carry-over from other donors' samples. CDR3 sequence (DNA): TGCAGCGTTGAAGGAGCGACTAGCGGGTCGTGGGGCACAGATACGCAGTATTTT. It encodes CSVEGATSGSWGTDTQYF.